One T cell receptor beta chain is described in this entry. Its antigen has not been determined. Qualities for individual bases were not recorded, and no much larger clone is one base off. Blood samples for TCR beta sequencing were provided by related transplant donors. Nuclei Lysis Solution was used to extract genomic DNA from fresh or cryopreserved unfractionated peripheral blood mononuclear cells. The sample belongs to a study of T cell clonotyping in hematopoietic cell transplantation (dated by TCRdb to the early 2020s). In terms of the full investigation: The study collected over a hundred blood samples from approximately 40 consecutive transplant recipients and their related donors. Recruitment of patients was conducted between 2015 and January 2017, and follow-up was continued until late 2020 or death. Study-wide conclusions, independent of this receptor: Only a small fraction of recipient repertoires overlapped donor repertoires, with over 95% appearing de novo at the given depth. The sample size was limited, and CD4 and CD8 repertoire contributions could not be separated because cells were not sorted. Broader TCR repertoire diversity after transplant was predicted by Inverse Simpson Index values from donors and from recipients before transplant. After transplant, TCR diversity in recipients dropped, and pathologically expanded clonotypes increased progressively from day 30 to day 180.

The immunoSEQ assay, a bias-controlled multiplex PCR with V- and J-specific primers, was used to amplify TCR beta CDR3 regions from genomic DNA. In a second PCR step, the CDR3 amplicons were tagged with a proprietary barcode plus Illumina adapter sequences. An Illumina MiSeq instrument was used to sequence the CDR3 libraries. In the source study's methods: Export and quality control were performed with immunoSEQ Analyzer 3.0, and downstream analyses were performed with R Bioconductor and Immunarch. Only productive rearrangements within the normalized downsampled data set were used in the calculation of repertoire metrics. Clonotypes larger than 5 templates in the normalized cohort were defined as pathologically expanded. Repertoire diversity was measured with the Inverse Simpson Index. CMV-specificity analyses were carried out on the non-normalized data set to capture all clonotypes. TCRdb mirrors the immuneACCESS table, restricted to in-frame sequences. Some clones are absent from its copies; in checked studies, under half trace to an unresolved V gene, and the reason for the others is unknown. V and J calls plus clone size are reproduced from that table; the DNA served to infer D and trimming. The sample table lists approximately 16,000 clones, 90% of them with a count of one. The top ten clonotypes cover approximately 3% of the sample.

V drops 6 bases and J drops 5 bases, leaving 17 bases in between. CDR1 and CDR2 were assigned from the germline V gene as MNHEY and SVGAGI. The CDR3 sequence holds 14 residues, the cysteine and phenylalanine included. Only the CDR3 portion is preserved as DNA: 42 bases, with reading frame beginning at the first base. Material for sequencing was peripheral blood mononuclear cells. This clonotype was obtained from a man between 45 and 60 years old in good health. Some clones in this sample may be carry-over from other donors' samples. The sequence joins TRBV6-5 to TRBJ2-7; the D gene is possibly TRBD1 or TRBD2, with 6 bases matching each. The CDR3 reads CASRSSKGGDEQYF. In nucleotide form, the sequence is TGTGCCAGCAGGTCCTCCAAGGGGGGCGACGAGCAGTACTTC.